The TCR beta chain under discussion was sequenced for a study of OX40 agonist ivuxolimab in advanced cancers. Method: immunoSEQ multiplex PCR; TCRdb's copy keeps in-frame clones and lacks some. The sample lists more than 45,000 clones, 70% to 90% occurring once. Trimming removed 1 base from V and 0 bases from J, with 10 bases in between. Germline V gene lookup returns CDR1 SGHNT and CDR2 YENEEA. The CDR3 consists of 15 residues. This chain links TRBV11-3 with TRBJ2-7; no firm D call. This TCR came from an adult with an advanced solid tumor such as melanoma, head and neck, liver or kidney cancer. The sample here was CD4+ or CD8+ T cells sorted from blood, taken in a trial of the OX40 agonist ivuxolimab. The CDR3: CASSLGVYSSYEQYF. CDR3 DNA sequence: TGTGCCAGCAGCTTAGGAGTTTATAGCTCCTACGAGCAGTACTTC.